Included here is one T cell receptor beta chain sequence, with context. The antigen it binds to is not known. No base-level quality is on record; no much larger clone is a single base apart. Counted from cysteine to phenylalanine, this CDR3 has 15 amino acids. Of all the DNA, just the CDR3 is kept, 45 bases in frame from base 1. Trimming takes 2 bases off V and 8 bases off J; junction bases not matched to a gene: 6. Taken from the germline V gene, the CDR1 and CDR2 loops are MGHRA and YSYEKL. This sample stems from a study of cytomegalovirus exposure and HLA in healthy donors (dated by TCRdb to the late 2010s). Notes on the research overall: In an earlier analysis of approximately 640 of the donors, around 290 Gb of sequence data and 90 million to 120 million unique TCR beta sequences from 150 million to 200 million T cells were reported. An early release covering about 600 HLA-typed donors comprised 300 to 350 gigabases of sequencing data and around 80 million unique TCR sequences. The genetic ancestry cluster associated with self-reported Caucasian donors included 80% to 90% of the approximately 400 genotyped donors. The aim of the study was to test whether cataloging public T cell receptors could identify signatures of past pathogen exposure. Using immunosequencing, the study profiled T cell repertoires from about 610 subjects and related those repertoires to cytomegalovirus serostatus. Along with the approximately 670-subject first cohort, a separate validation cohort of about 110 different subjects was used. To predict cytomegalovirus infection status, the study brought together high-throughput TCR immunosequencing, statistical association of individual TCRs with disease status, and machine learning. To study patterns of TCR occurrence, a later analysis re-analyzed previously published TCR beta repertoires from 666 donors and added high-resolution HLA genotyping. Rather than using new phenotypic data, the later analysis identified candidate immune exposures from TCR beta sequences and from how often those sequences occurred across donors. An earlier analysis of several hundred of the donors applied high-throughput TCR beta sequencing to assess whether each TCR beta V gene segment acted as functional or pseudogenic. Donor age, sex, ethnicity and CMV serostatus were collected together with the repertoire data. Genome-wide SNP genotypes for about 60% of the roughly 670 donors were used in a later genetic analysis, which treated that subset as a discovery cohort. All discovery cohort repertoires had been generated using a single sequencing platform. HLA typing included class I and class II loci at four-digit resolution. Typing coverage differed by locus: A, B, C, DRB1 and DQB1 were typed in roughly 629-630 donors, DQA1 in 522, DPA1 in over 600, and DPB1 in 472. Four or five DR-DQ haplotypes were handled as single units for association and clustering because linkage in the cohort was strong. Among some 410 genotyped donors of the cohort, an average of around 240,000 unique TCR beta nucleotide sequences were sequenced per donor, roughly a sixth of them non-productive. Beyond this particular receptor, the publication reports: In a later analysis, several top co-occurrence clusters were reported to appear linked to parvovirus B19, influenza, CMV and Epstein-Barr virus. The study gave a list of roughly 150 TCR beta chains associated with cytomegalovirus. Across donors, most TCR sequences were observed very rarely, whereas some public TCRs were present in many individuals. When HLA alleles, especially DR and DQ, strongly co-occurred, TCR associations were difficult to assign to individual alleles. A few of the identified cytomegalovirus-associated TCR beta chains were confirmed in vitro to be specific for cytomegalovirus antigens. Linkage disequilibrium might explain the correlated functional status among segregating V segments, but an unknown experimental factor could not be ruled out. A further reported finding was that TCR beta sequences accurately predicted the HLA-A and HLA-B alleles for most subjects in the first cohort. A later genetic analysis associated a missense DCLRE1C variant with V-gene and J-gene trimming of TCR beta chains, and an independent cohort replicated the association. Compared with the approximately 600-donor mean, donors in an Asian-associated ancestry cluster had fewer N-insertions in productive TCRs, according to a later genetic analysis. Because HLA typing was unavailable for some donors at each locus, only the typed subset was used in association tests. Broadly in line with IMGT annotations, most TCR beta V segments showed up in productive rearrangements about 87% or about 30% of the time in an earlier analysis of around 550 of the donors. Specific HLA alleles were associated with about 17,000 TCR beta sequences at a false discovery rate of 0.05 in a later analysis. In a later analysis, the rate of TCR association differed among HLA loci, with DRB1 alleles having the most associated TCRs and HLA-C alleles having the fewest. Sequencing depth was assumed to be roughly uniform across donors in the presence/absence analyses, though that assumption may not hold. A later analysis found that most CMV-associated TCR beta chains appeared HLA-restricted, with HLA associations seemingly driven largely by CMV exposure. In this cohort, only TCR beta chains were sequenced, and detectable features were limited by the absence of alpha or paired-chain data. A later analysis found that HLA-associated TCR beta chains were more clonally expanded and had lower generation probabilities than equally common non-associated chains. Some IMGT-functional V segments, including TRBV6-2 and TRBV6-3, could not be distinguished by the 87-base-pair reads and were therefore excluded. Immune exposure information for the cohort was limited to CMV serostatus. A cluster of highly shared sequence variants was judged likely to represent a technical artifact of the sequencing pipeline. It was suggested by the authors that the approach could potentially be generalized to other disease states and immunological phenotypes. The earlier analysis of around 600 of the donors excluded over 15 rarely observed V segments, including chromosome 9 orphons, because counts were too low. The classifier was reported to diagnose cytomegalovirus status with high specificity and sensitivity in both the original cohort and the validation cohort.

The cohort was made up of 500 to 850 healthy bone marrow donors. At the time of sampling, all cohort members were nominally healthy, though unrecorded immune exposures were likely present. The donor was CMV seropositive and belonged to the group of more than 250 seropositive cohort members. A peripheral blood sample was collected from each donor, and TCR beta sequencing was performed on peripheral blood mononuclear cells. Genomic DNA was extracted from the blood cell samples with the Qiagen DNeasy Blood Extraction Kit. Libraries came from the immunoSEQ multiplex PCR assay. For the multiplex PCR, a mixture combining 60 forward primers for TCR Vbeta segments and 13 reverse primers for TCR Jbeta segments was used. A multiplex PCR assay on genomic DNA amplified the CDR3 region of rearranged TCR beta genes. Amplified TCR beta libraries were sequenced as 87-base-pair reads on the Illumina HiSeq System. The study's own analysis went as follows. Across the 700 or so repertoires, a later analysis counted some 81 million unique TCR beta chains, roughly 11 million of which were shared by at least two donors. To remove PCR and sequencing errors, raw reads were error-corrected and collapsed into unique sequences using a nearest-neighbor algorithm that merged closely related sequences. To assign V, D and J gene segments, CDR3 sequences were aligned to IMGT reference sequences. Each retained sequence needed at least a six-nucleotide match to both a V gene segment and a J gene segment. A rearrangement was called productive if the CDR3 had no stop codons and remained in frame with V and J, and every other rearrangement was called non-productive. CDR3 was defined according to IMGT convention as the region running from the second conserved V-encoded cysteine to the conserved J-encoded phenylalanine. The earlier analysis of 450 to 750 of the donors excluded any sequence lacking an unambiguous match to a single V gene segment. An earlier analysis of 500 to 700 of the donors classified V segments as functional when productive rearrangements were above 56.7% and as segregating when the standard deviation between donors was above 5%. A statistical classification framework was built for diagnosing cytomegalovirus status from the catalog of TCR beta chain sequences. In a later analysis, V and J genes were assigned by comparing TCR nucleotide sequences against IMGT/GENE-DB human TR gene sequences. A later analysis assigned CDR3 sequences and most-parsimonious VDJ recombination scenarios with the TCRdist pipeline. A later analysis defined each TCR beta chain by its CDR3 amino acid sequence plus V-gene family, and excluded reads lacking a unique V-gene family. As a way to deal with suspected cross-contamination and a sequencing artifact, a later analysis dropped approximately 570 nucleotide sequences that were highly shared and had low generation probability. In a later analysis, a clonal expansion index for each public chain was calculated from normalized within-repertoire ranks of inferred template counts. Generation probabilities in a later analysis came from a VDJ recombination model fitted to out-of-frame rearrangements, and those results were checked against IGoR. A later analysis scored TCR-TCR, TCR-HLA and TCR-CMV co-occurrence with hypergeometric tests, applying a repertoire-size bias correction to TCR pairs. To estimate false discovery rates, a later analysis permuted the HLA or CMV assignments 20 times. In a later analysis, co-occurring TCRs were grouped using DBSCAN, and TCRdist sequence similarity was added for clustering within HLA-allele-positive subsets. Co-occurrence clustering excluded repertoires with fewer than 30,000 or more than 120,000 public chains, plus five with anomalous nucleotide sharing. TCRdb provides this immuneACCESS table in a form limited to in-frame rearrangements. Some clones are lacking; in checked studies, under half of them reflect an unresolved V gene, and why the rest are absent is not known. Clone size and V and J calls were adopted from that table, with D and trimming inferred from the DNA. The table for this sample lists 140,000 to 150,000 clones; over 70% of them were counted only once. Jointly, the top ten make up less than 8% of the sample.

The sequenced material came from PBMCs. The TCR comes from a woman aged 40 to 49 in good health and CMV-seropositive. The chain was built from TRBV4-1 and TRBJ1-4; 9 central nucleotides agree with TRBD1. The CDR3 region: CASSQTGTGPEKLFF. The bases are TGCGCCAGCAGCCAAACAGGGACAGGGCCGGAAAAACTGTTTTTT.